The 21 T cell receptor beta chains reported below all come from one sample, sequenced in a study of CD8 T cells in Susac syndrome. RNA, at roughly 0.45 to 1 ug, was reverse transcribed with random hexamers. TCRdb redid the calling of the immunoSEQ multiplex PCR reads with MiXCR, one entry per CDR3 protein. The sample carries approximately 79,000 distinct CDR3 sequences, roughly 92% recorded once. The sample consisted of CD8+ T cells from PBMCs. Every receptor here comes from a human donor with Susac syndrome.

The V gene is TRBV10-3, the J gene TRBJ2-5, with D perhaps given as TRBD1 or TRBD2 (5 bases each). The CDR3 is 13 residues long. V was trimmed by 1 base and J by 2 bases, leaving 5 bases between them. Germline V CDR1 and CDR2: ENHRY, SYGVKD. CDR3 residues: CAISEWGQETQYF. DNA of the CDR3: TGTGCCATCAGTGAGTGGGGGCAAGAGACCCAGTACTTC.

DNA for the CDR3: TGTGCCAGCAGACAGGGACAGCCATTGAACACTGAAGCTTTCTTT. Amino acid sequence: CASRQGQPLNTEAFF. The chain uses TRBV21-1 and TRBJ1-1; the tabulated D call, TRBD1, remains unverified against the DNA. TRBV21-1 is described as a pseudogene. This CDR3 spans 15 amino acids.

The genes are TRBV28 and TRBJ1-2; D unclear. This CDR3 is built from 13 residues. The germline V gene encodes CDR1 MDHEN and CDR2 SYDVKM. V was cut by 2 bases and J by 8 bases, with 12 bases left in between. The CDR3 protein is CASSLRARRGYTF. The CDR3 DNA sequence: TGTGCCAGCAGTTTAAGGGCCCGGAGGGGCTACACCTTC.

V usage is TRBV7-2 and J usage is TRBJ2-2; 8 bases are shared with TRBD2. Germline CDR1 reads SGHTA; CDR2 reads FQGNSA. The CDR3 sequence is 14 residues long. Trimming took 5 bases from V and 6 from J; bases not matched to a gene: 5. CDR3 region: CASSLSGRSGELFF. CDR3 DNA sequence: TGTGCCAGCAGCCTCAGCGGGAGATCCGGGGAGCTGTTTTTT.

This clonotype showed up just once. V is TRBV29-1 and J is TRBJ2-2; TRBD1 might be the D (5 bases). Trimming left V 7 bases short and J 0 bases short, with 18 bases between. The V gene's germline CDR1 is SQVTM and CDR2 ANQGSEA. This CDR3 is built from 16 residues. CDR3 sequence reads: CSAESDLGPNTGELFF. The CDR3 DNA follows: TGCAGCGCAGAATCCGACTTGGGGCCGAACACCGGGGAGCTGTTTTTT.

The V gene is TRBV10-2, the J gene TRBJ2-5, with 7 bases fitting TRBD1. Trimming at V came to 11 bases and at J to 5 bases, leaving 26 bases not matched to a gene. CDR1 and CDR2 from the germline V gene are WSHSY and SAAADI. This CDR3 contains 18 residues. CDR3 nucleotides: TGCGCCGGGCCACGGAAAAGGACAGGTCCCCTTATGTGGGAGACCCAGTACTTC. Translated: CAGPRKRTGPLMWETQYF.

The chain uses TRBV5-1 and TRBJ1-1; 7 bases map to TRBD1. Trimming cost V 5 bases and J 1 base; bases outside gene matches: 11. Germline lookup yields CDR1 SGHRS and CDR2 YFSETQ. The CDR3 has 16 residues. For the CDR3, the DNA is TGCGCCAGCAGGTTGACAGGGAATGCCGCGAACACTGAAGCTTTCTTT. It codes for CASRLTGNAANTEAFF. The full variable domain, completed using reference TRBV5-1 and TRBJ1-1, is KAGVTQTPRYLIKTRGQQVTLSCSPISGHRSVSWYQQTPGQGLQFLFEYFSETQRNKGNFPGRFSGRQFSNSRSEMNVSTLELGDSALYLCASRLTGNAANTEAFFGQGTRLTVV.

The chain combines TRBV12-3 or TRBV12-4 with TRBJ1-2; D uncertain. V lost 3 bases, J lost 7 bases, and 12 bases lay in between. CDR3 size: 13 residues. CDR3 sequence: CASSFVEGGGYTF. In DNA form, the CDR3 reads TGTGCCAGCAGTTTCGTCGAGGGTGGTGGCTACACCTTC.

The chain couples TRBV5-1 to TRBJ1-1, with 7 bases fitting TRBD1. J lost 1 base, V lost 4 bases, and 7 bases had no gene match. The length of the CDR3 is 15 residues. Germline loops: CDR1 SGHRS, CDR2 YFSETQ. CDR3 sequence (DNA): TGCGCCAGCAGCGCTACGGGACAGTGGAACACTGAAGCTTTCTTT. Translation gives CASSATGQWNTEAFF.

This rearrangement joins TRBV2 to TRBJ1-2; no firm D call. CDR3 length equals 12 residues. Germline V gives CDR1 SNHLY, CDR2 FYNNEI. Trimming pared 4 bases from V and 3 bases from J, leaving 6 bases between. The chain's CDR3 is CASSVRYYGYTF. Here the CDR3 DNA reads TGTGCCAGCAGTGTTCGGTACTATGGCTACACCTTC.

The chain has TRBV6-5 and TRBJ2-7; D is unresolved. The V end lost 0 bases, the J end lost 4 bases, and 7 bases lay between the germline ends. This CDR3 comprises 13 residues. Germline CDR1 is MNHEY and CDR2 is SVGAGI. CDR3 bases: TGTGCCAGCAGTTACTCGACATCTTACGAGCAGTACTTC. Its protein is CASSYSTSYEQYF.

V and J are TRBV12-3 or TRBV12-4 and TRBJ2-1, with 13 bases matching TRBD2. CDR3 length: 14 residues. Trimming cost V 3 bases and J 7 bases; bases outside gene matches: 0. The CDR3: CASSLTSGRNEQFF. In DNA, the CDR3 is TGTGCCAGCAGTTTGACTAGCGGGAGGAATGAGCAGTTCTTC.

The chain couples TRBV15 to TRBJ2-7, with TRBD2 matching 10 bases. In germline, CDR1 is LNHNV, CDR2 YYDKDF (reference sequence). CDR3 length: 19 amino acids. Germline trimming cut 0 bases from V and 0 bases from J; bases unmatched to any gene: 11. CDR3 residues: CATSRDGPLTSGFSYEQYF. The CDR3, as DNA: TGTGCCACCAGCAGAGATGGTCCACTGACTAGCGGGTTCTCCTACGAGCAGTACTTC.

This clonotype was observed a single time. The chain recombines TRBV2 with TRBJ2-2; D gene uncertain. Deletions cut 6 bases from V and 0 bases from J, with 23 bases between. The CDR3 runs to 19 residues. Germline lookup yields CDR1 SNHLY and CDR2 FYNNEI. The CDR3 region has the DNA TGTGCCAGCAGGGGTGGGTTCGGCAGAACTATCGCGAACACCGGGGAGCTGTTTTTT. As protein: CASRGGFGRTIANTGELFF.

The V and J genes are TRBV7-6 and TRBJ2-1; 13 bases line up with TRBD2. The CDR3 covers 16 residues. Germline CDR1 SGHVS, CDR2 FNYEAQ. Germline trimming cut 2 bases from V and 6 bases from J; bases unmatched to any gene: 4. The chain's CDR3 is CASSLLLAGGVNEQFF. The DNA of the CDR3 is TGTGCCAGCAGCTTATTACTAGCGGGGGGGGTCAATGAGCAGTTCTTC. The whole variable domain, remainder taken from reference TRBV7-6 and TRBJ2-1, is GAGVSQSPRYKVTKRGQDVALRCDPISGHVSLYWYRQALGQGPEFLTYFNYEAQQDKSGLPNDRFSAERPEGSISTLTIQRTEQRDSAMYRCASSLLLAGGVNEQFFGPGTRLTVL.

V usage is TRBV2 and J usage is TRBJ2-1; no clear D gene. Trimming stripped 3 bases from V and 4 bases from J, with 4 bases between. The CDR3 runs 12 residues. Germline values: CDR1 SNHLY, CDR2 FYNNEI. The CDR3 sequence: CASSEGYNEQFF. The CDR3 DNA sequence: TGTGCCAGCAGTGAGGGGTACAATGAGCAGTTCTTC.

The rearrangement links TRBV21-1 to TRBJ2-1. TRBV21-1 is labeled a pseudogene. The CDR3 length is 12 residues. CDR3: CASSKEDNEQFF. CDR3 nucleotide sequence: TGTGCCAGCAGCAAAGAAGACAATGAGCAGTTCTTC.

The chain uses TRBV12-3 or TRBV12-4 and TRBJ1-3; tentatively, D is TRBD1 (5 bases). V was shortened by 6 bases and J by 3 bases, with 12 bases between the two germline ends. The CDR3 extends over 14 amino acids. CDR3 bases: TGTGCCAGCAGCCCCCCGGGGGTTGGAAACACCATATATTTT. It codes for CASSPPGVGNTIYF.

This clonotype was seen only once. V is TRBV30 and J is TRBJ1-6; D ambiguous. CDR1 is GTSNPN and CDR2 is SVGIG in the germline V gene (reference sequence). Trimming stripped 0 bases from V and 5 bases from J, with 11 bases between. The CDR3 is made up of 15 amino acids. Here the CDR3 reads CAWSVRGRNNSPLHF. In DNA, the CDR3 is TGTGCCTGGAGTGTACGAGGCAGGAATAATTCACCCCTCCACTTT.

This clonotype turned up a few times. The chain couples TRBV5-1 to TRBJ1-6, with D possibly TRBD1 on 6 matching bases. Trimming took 4 bases from V and 8 from J, leaving 16 bases between them. CDR1 SGHRS and CDR2 YFSETQ come from the germline V gene. The CDR3 extends over 15 amino acids. CDR3 DNA: TGCGCCAGCAGCCTTTGGGGGGGCGGTGATTCACCCCTCCACTTT. It encodes CASSLWGGGDSPLHF.

The gene calls are TRBV28 and TRBJ2-3; TRBD2 aligns across 10 bases. CDR1 is MDHEN, CDR2 SYDVKM, per germline. V was pared by 9 bases and J by 1 base, with 13 bases of the junction left unmatched. The CDR3 sequence is 17 residues long. CDR3 sequence: CASLPSGSIMGTDTQYF. CDR3 sequence (DNA): TGTGCCAGTCTGCCTAGCGGGAGTATAATGGGCACAGATACGCAGTATTTT.